This TCR beta chain came from a study of PD-L1 blockade in urothelial cancer. Looking at the study overall: Male patients with bladder-origin urothelial cancer numbered about 90% of the roughly 29.

The germline gives CDR1 LGHNA, CDR2 YSLEER. The CDR3 covers 17 residues. The germline V and J ends were trimmed by 1 base and 3 bases, with 15 bases remaining between them. Assay: immunoSEQ multiplex PCR; the TCRdb copy retains only in-frame clones and omits some. The data show around 20,000 clones, with 88% seen just once and around 3.5% held by the top ten. Source: PBMCs, taken around atezolizumab (anti-PD-L1) treatment. The clonotype originates from a man aged 45-60 years with urothelial cancer. The genes are TRBV4-3 and TRBJ1-4; no clear D gene. The CDR3 protein is CASSQAPTAGPNEKLFF. For the CDR3, the DNA is TGCGCCAGCAGCCAAGCTCCGACCGCAGGCCCTAATGAAAAACTGTTTTTT.